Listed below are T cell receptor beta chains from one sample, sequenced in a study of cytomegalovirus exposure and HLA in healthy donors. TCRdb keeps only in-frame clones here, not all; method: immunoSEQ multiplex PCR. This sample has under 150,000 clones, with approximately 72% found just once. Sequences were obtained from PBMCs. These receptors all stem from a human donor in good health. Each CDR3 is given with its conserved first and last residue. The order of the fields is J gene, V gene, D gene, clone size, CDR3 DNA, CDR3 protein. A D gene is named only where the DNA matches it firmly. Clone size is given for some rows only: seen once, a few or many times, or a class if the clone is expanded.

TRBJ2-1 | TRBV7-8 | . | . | TGTGCCAGCAGCCTTCCCGTCCCAGCGGTTTACAATGAGCAGTTCTTC | CASSLPVPAVYNEQFF
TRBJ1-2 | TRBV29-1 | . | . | TGCAGCGTGGCCACAGGCCCCCCCAGCAACTATGGCTACACCTTC | CSVATGPPSNYGYTF
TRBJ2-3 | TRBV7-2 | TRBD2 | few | TGTGCCAGCAGCTTAGTAGCGGGAGAAGGTACGCAGTATTTT | CASSLVAGEGTQYF
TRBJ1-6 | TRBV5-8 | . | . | TGTGCCAGCAGCTTGTTCCGGGAAGATTCACCCCTCCACTTT | CASSLFREDSPLHF
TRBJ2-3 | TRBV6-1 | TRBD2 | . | TGTGCCAGCAGTGAGGGACTAGCGGACACAGATACGCAGTATTTT | CASSEGLADTDTQYF
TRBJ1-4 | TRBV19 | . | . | TGTGCCAGCCAAACTCAAGGCGGGAGACAGTATAATGAAAAACTGTTTTTT | CASQTQGGRQYNEKLFF
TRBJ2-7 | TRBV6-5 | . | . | TGTGCCAGCAGAGCTGGCGGATACTACGAGCAGTACTTC | CASRAGGYYEQYF
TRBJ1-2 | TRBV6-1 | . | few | TGTGCCAGCAGCCAAGCCATAGGGGGTGGCTACACCTTC | CASSQAIGGGYTF
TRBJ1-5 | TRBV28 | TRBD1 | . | TGTGCCAGCAGTTTTCCCGACAGGGGGCATCAGCCCCAGCATTTT | CASSFPDRGHQPQHF
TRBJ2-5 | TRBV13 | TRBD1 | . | TGTGCCAGCAGCCGTTGGGACAGCCACCAAGAGACCCAGTACTTC | CASSRWDSHQETQYF
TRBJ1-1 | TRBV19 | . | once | TGTGCCAGTAGCATCAACCGGGGGAACACTGAAGCTTTCTTT | CASSINRGNTEAFF
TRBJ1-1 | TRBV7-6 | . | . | TGTGCCAGCAGCCCATATCTTGCGGGGGCGAACACTGAAGCTTTCTTT | CASSPYLAGANTEAFF
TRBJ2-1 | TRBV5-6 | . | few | TGTGCCAGCAGCTTGGGACTAGAGTTTGTGAATGAGCAGTTCTTC | CASSLGLEFVNEQFF
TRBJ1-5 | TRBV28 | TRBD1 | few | TGTGCCAGCAGTCCAAAGTCGGGGAACAGGGGTGGGGGCAATCAGCCCCAGCATTTT | CASSPKSGNRGGGNQPQHF
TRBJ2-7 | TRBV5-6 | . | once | TGTGCCAGCAGCTTCTTCGGAGTATACGAGCAGTACTTC | CASSFFGVYEQYF